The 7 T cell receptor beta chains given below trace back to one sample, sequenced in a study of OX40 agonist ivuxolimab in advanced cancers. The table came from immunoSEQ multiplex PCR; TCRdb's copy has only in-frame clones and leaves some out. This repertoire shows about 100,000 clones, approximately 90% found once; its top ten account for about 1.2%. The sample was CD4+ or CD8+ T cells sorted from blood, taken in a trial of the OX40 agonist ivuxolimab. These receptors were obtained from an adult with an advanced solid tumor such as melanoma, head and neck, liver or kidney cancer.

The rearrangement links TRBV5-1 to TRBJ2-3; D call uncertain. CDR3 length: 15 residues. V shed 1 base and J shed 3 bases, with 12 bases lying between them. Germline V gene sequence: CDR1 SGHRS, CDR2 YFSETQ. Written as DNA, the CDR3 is TGCGCCAGCAGCTTGCCGGTTTCGGAAACAGATACGCAGTATTTT. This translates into CASSLPVSETDTQYF.

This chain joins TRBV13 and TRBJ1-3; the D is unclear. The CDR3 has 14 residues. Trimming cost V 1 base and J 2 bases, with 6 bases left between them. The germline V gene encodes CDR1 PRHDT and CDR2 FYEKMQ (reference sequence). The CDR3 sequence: CASSLVVAGNTIYF. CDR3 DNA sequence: TGTGCCAGCAGCTTAGTGGTCGCTGGAAACACCATATATTTT.

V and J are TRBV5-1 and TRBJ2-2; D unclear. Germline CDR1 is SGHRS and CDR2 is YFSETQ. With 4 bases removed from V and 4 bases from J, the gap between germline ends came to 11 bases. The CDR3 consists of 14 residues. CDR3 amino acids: CASSPDTVTGELFF. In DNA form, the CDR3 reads TGCGCCAGCAGCCCTGACACAGTCACCGGGGAGCTGTTTTTT. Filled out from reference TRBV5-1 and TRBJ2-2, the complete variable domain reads KAGVTQTPRYLIKTRGQQVTLSCSPISGHRSVSWYQQTPGQGLQFLFEYFSETQRNKGNFPGRFSGRQFSNSRSEMNVSTLELGDSALYLCASSPDTVTGELFFGEGSRLTVL.

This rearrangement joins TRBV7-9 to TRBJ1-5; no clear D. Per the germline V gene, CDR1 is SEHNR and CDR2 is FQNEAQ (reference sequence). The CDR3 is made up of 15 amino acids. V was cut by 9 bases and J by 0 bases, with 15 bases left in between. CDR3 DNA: TGTGCCAGTCATCCCCCGGGAGCTAGCAATCAGCCCCAGCATTTT. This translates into CASHPPGASNQPQHF.

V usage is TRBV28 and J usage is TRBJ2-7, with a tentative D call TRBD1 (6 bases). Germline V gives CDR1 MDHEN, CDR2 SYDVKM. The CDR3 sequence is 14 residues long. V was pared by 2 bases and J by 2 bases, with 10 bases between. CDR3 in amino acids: CASSLRGIPYEQYF. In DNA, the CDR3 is TGTGCCAGCAGTTTAAGGGGGATCCCCTACGAGCAGTACTTC.

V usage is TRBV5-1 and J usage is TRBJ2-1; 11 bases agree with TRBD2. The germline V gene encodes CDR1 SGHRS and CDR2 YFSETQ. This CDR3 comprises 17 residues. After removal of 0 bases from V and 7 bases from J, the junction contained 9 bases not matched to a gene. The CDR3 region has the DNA TGCGCCAGCAGCTTGGTATCGGTAGCGGGAGGGTGGAATGAGCAGTTCTTC. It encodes CASSLVSVAGGWNEQFF.

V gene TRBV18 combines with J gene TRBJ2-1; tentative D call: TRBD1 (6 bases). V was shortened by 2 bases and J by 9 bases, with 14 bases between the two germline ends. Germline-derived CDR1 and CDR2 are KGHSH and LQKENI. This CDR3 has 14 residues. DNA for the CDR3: TGTGCCAGCTCACCATTGAAGGGACATGCTGAGCAGTTCTTC. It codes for CASSPLKGHAEQFF. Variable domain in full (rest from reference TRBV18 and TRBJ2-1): NAGVMQNPRHLVRRRGQEARLRCSPMKGHSHVYWYRQLPEEGLKFMVYLQKENIIDESGMPKERFSAEFPKEGPSILRIQQVVRGDSAAYFCASSPLKGHAEQFFGPGTRLTVL.